Detailed here is one T cell receptor (beta chain). This specimen comes from a study of cytomegalovirus exposure and HLA in healthy donors. CDR1 is SGHRS, CDR2 YFSETQ, per germline. The CDR3 is 15 amino acids. V trimming: 4 bases; J trimming: 4 bases; junction bases outside the gene matches: 10. A multiplex PCR was run with 60 Vbeta primers and 13 Jbeta primers. Some clones are missing from TCRdb's copy, which holds only in-frame ones; the method was immunoSEQ multiplex PCR. The sample records under 150,000 clones, around four fifths being singletons. Sequenced material: PBMCs. The gene calls are TRBV5-1 and TRBJ1-1; 7 nucleotides align to TRBD1. The sequence was obtained from a boy between 2 and 10 years old in good health and CMV-seronegative. In DNA, the CDR3 is TGCGCCAGCAGCGCCCTACAGGGGATGAGCACTGAAGCTTTCTTT. Translated: CASSALQGMSTEAFF. The whole variable domain, filled in from reference TRBV5-1 and TRBJ1-1, reads KAGVTQTPRYLIKTRGQQVTLSCSPISGHRSVSWYQQTPGQGLQFLFEYFSETQRNKGNFPGRFSGRQFSNSRSEMNVSTLELGDSALYLCASSALQGMSTEAFFGQGTRLTVV.